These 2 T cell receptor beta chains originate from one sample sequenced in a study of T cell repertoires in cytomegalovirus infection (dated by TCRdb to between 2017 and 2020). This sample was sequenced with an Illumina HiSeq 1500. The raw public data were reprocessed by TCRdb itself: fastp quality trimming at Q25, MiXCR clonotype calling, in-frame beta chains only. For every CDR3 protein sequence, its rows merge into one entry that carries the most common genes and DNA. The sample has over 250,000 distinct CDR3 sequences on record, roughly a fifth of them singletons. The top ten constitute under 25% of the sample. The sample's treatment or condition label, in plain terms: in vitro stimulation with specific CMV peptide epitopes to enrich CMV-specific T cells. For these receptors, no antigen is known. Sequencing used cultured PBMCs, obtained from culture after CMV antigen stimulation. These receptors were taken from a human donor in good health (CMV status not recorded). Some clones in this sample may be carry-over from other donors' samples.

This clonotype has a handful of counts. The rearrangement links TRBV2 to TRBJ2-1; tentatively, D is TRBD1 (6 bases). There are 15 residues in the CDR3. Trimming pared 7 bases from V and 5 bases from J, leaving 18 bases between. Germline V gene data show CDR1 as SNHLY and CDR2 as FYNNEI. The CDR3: CASTTQGSPNNEQFF. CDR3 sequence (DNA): TGTGCCAGCACCACCCAGGGGAGCCCAAACAATGAGCAGTTCTTC.

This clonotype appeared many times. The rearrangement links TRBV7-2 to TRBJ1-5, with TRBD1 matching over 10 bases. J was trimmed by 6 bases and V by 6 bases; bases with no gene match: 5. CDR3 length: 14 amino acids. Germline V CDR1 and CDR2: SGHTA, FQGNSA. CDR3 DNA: TGTGCCAGCAGTTCCGGGACAGGGGTTCAGCCCCAGCATTTT. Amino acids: CASSSGTGVQPQHF.